Given below is one TCR beta chain in context. What it recognizes is unknown. For the second PCR, which ran for about 7 to 11 cycles, a sample-barcoded 5' primer and a J-beta primer mix were used. TCRdb independently ran MiXCR on the 5' RACE reads; one entry per CDR3 protein. The table includes roughly 1.9 million distinct CDR3 sequences, approximately 40% detected once. Each donor supplied 7.5 to 10 milliliters of peripheral blood. This record comes from a study of blood T cells in healthy people across ages. Study-wide points: Conclusively comparing naive with antigen-experienced cells was impossible with unsorted PBMCs.

J gave up 4 bases and V 6 bases, and 8 bases lay outside the gene matches. In germline, CDR1 is DFQATT, CDR2 SNEGSKA (reference sequence). The CDR3 is made up of 13 amino acids. V usage is TRBV20-1 and J usage is TRBJ1-1; TRBD1 matches at 7 bases. The sequenced sample was blood. This TCR was recovered from a human donor in good health. The CDR3 region has the DNA TGCAGTGCAATGACAGGGCCGCGCACTGAAGCTTTCTTT. Translating gives CSAMTGPRTEAFF.